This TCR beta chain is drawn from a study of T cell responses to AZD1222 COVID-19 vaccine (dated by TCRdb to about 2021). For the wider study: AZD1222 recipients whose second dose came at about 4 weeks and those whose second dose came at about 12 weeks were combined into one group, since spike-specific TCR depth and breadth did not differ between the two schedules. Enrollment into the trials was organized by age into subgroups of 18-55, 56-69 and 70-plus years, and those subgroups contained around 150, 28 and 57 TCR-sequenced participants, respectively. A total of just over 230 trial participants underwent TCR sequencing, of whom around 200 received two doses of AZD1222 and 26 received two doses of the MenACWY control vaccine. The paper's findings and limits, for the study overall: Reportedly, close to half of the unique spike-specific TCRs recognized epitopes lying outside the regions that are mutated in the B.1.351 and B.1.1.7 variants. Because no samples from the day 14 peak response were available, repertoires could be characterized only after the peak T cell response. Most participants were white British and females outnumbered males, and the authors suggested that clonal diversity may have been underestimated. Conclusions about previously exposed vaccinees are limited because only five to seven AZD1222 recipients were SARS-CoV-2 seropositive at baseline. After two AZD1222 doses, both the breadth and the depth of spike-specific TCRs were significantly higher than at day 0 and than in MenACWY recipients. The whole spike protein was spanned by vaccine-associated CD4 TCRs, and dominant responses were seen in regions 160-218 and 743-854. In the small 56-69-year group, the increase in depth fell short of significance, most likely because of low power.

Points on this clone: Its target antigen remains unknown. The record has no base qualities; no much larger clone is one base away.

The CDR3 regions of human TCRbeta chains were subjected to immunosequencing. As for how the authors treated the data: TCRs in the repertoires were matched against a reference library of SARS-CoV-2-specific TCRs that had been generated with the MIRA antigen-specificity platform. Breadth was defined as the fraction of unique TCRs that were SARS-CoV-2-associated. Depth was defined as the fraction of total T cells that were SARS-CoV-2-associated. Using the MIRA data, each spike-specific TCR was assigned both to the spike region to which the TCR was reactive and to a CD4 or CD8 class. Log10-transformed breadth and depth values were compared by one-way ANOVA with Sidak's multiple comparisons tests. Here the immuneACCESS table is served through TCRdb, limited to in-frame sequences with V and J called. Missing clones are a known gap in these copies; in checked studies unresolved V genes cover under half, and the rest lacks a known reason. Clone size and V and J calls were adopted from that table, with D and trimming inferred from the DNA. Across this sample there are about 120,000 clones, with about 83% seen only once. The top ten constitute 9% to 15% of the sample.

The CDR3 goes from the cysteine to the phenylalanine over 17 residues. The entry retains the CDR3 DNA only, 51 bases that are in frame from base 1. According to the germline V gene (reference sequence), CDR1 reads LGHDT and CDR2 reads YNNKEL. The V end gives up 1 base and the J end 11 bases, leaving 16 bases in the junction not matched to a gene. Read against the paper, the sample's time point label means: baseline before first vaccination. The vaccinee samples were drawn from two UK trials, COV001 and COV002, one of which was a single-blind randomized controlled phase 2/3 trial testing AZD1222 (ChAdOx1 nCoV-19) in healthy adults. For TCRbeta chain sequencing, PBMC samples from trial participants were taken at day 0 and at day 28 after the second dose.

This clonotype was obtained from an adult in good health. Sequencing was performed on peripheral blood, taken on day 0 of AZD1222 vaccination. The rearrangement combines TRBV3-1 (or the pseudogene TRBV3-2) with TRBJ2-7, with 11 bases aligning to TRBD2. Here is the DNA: TGTGCCAGCAGCCAAGCGACCTTACTAGCGGGAGCCCTCCTAAAGTACTTC. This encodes CASSQATLLAGALLKYF.